This record concerns one T cell receptor (beta chain) sequence. TCRdb's copy holds only in-frame clones and misses some; the assay was immunoSEQ multiplex PCR. The sample yields approximately 190,000 clones, 84% seen once. Cohorts were based on clinical histories the participants reported. This entry comes from a study of blood T cell repertoires in COVID-19. The germline V and J ends were trimmed by 0 bases and 6 bases, with 9 bases remaining between them. Germline loops: CDR1 SQVTM, CDR2 ANQGSEA. This CDR3 is 13 amino acids long. The source of this sequence is a woman in her 30s who had been exposed to COVID-19. The chain joins TRBV29-1 to TRBJ1-5; a possible D gene is TRBD1 (5 bases). Sequenced sample: PBMCs or T cells enriched from blood (not recorded which). The CDR3 DNA sequence: TGCAGCGTTGAAGAGACCCAGGGTCAGCCCCAGCATTTT. This translates into CSVEETQGQPQHF.